This entry lists 28 T cell receptor beta chains sequenced from one sample in a study of shared clonotypes between healthy human individuals. The protocol was immunoSEQ multiplex PCR, while the TCRdb copy is restricted to in-frame clones and leaves out a portion. This repertoire shows just over 2,000,000 clones, 85% to 95% found once; its top ten account for roughly 0.13%. Source material: naive CD4+ T cells sorted from blood. As for subset: CD45RA+ positively selected. Source of these receptors: a man between 18 and 35 years old in good health.

With regard to this clone: The same CDR3 is also encoded by other DNA sequences in this sample. The chain combines TRBV5-1 with TRBJ2-5; 7 positions match TRBD1. V dropped 4 bases and J dropped 1; count of bases not matched to a gene: 4. Germline V lookup: CDR1 SGHRS, CDR2 YFSETQ. The CDR3 runs to 14 residues. The CDR3 region has the DNA TGCGCCAGCAGCCCAGGGACAGCCCAAGAGACCCAGTACTTC. This encodes CASSPGTAQETQYF. The full variable domain, completed using reference TRBV5-1 and TRBJ2-5, is KAGVTQTPRYLIKTRGQQVTLSCSPISGHRSVSWYQQTPGQGLQFLFEYFSETQRNKGNFPGRFSGRQFSNSRSEMNVSTLELGDSALYLCASSPGTAQETQYFGPGTRLLVL.

The V call is TRBV10-2, the J call TRBJ2-7; D is uncertain. This CDR3 contains 14 residues. The V end was cut by 3 bases, the J end by 7 bases, with 16 bases between. From germline, CDR1 is WSHSY and CDR2 SAAADI. CDR3 residues: CASSDQLVVGEQYF. In nucleotides, the CDR3 is TGCGCCAGCAGTGACCAACTTGTGGTGGGAGAGCAGTACTTC.

The chain links TRBV29-1 to TRBJ2-3, with 8 bases matching TRBD2. The CDR3 has 15 residues. The germline V gene has CDR1 SQVTM and CDR2 ANQGSEA. The trim removed 4 bases at V and 2 bases at J, leaving 8 bases unmatched. The CDR3 DNA reads as TGCAGCGTTGTGCGGGGACTAGTAAACACAGATACGCAGTATTTT. Its protein is CSVVRGLVNTDTQYF.

V and J are TRBV30 and TRBJ1-2, with D possibly being TRBD1 (6 bases). Germline V lookup: CDR1 GTSNPN, CDR2 SVGIG (reference sequence). V was trimmed by 5 bases and J by 7 bases, leaving 20 bases between them. The CDR3 covers 14 residues. CDR3 sequence: CAWSDGLFRGGYTF. CDR3 sequence (DNA): TGTGCCTGGTCCGACGGGTTGTTCAGGGGTGGCTACACCTTC.

The rearrangement uses TRBV9 and TRBJ2-7, with 13 nucleotides matching TRBD2. The V gene end was trimmed by 3 bases and the J gene end by 3 bases; junction bases not matched to a gene: 9. CDR1 and CDR2 (germline): SGDLS, YYNGEE. The CDR3 contains 17 residues. CDR3 sequence (DNA): TGTGCCAGCAGCGCAACTAGCGGGAGGGGGCTAGTCTACGAGCAGTACTTC. It encodes CASSATSGRGLVYEQYF.

The CDR3 sequence: CASSSYRDGGYEQYF. The CDR3 nucleotides are TGTGCCAGCAGCTCGTACCGGGACGGAGGCTACGAGCAGTACTTC. This chain uses TRBV5-4 with TRBJ2-7; D possibly matches TRBD1 or TRBD2 (5 bases each). V lost 3 bases and J 3 bases, leaving 16 bases between the germline ends. This CDR3 has 15 residues. Per germline, CDR1 SGHNT and CDR2 YYREEE (reference sequence).

This chain connects TRBV2 to TRBJ2-1, with 9 bases that match TRBD2. Germline CDR1 reads SNHLY; CDR2 reads FYNNEI. The CDR3 sequence is 17 residues long. The ends lost 3 bases at V and 10 bases at J; junction bases unmatched: 16. The CDR3 bases are TGTGCCAGCAGTGACGCACTAGCGGGTACCTACTACAGGGAGCAGTTCTTC. Translation: CASSDALAGTYYREQFF.

The chain employs TRBV18 and TRBJ2-6; D gene uncertain. Germline CDR1 and CDR2: KGHSH and LQKENI. V was clipped by 2 bases and J by 0 bases, with 5 bases between them. The CDR3 loop spans 15 amino acids. The chain's CDR3 is CASSPEISGANVLTF. CDR3 DNA: TGTGCCAGCTCACCAGAGATCTCTGGGGCCAACGTCCTGACTTTC.

About this clone: The sample holds other DNA sequences that translate to the same CDR3. The chain links TRBV7-9 to TRBJ2-5, with no clear D. CDR1 and CDR2 (germline): SEHNR, FQNEAQ (reference sequence). V was trimmed by 1 base and J by 1 base, leaving 7 bases between them. The CDR3 runs 14 residues. For the CDR3, the DNA is TGTGCCAGCAGCTTAGTGGGCGGCCAAGAGACCCAGTACTTC. This gives the protein CASSLVGGQETQYF.

J is TRBJ2-7 and V is TRBV12-5; TRBD2 agrees at 9 bases. This CDR3 comprises 13 residues. Germline CDR1 and CDR2: LGHNT and FRNRAP. J lost 4 bases, V lost 5 bases, and 3 bases had no gene match. The CDR3: CASGRSGRYEQYF. The CDR3, as DNA: TGTGCTAGTGGTAGGAGCGGGAGGTACGAGCAGTACTTC.

DNA of the CDR3: TGTGCCAGCAGCAAAGCGGGTCAGGGCTACGAGCAGTACTTC. Translating gives CASSKAGQGYEQYF. The V and J genes are TRBV21-1 and TRBJ2-7; TRBD1 was called by the table and not checked on the DNA. TRBV21-1 corresponds to a pseudogene. There are 14 residues in the CDR3.

J is TRBJ1-1 and V is TRBV5-1, with 8 bases matching TRBD1. Germline assignment: CDR1 SGHRS and CDR2 YFSETQ. V gave up 4 bases and J gave up 1 base; unmatched junction bases: 9. This CDR3 has 16 residues. The CDR3, as DNA: TGCGCCAGCAGCGGAAGGACAGGGCAGAGGAACACTGAAGCTTTCTTT. This translates into CASSGRTGQRNTEAFF.

The V gene is TRBV11-2, the J gene TRBJ2-7; either TRBD1 or TRBD2 may fit D (5 bases each). Germline CDR1 SGHAT, CDR2 FQNNGV. The CDR3 runs 11 residues. V gave up 5 bases and J gave up 7 bases, with 9 bases separating them. In nucleotides, the CDR3 is TGTGCCAGCAGCACTTGGGGGGAGCAGTACTTC. This encodes CASSTWGEQYF.

The chain combines TRBV5-8 with TRBJ2-7; TRBD1 aligns across 9 bases. The CDR3 contains 16 residues. Trimming took 0 bases from V and 4 from J; bases not matched to a gene: 8. Per the germline V gene, CDR1 is SGHTS and CDR2 is YDEGEE. The chain's CDR3 is CASSLGWTGDLYEQYF. The CDR3 DNA sequence: TGTGCCAGCAGCTTGGGATGGACAGGGGATTTGTACGAGCAGTACTTC.

Details on this clone: Other DNA sequences of this sample code for an identical CDR3. The chain recombines TRBV7-2 with TRBJ2-1, with D maybe TRBD2 (6 bases). The CDR3 is 15 residues long. From germline, CDR1 is SGHTA and CDR2 FQGNSA. Trimming stripped 0 bases from V and 2 bases from J, with 8 bases between. CDR3 residues: CASSLAGGTYNEQFF. In DNA form, the CDR3 reads TGTGCCAGCAGCTTAGCGGGGGGAACCTACAATGAGCAGTTCTTC.

The chain uses TRBV5-1 and TRBJ1-6; TRBD1 agrees at 8 bases. V shed 0 bases and J 10 bases; nucleotides not matched to a gene: 12. Germline CDR1 is SGHRS and CDR2 is YFSETQ. The CDR3 contains 17 residues. CDR3 coding DNA: TGCGCCAGCAGCTTGGACCACGGACAGGGAGATCTGTCACCCCTCCACTTT. This gives the protein CASSLDHGQGDLSPLHF.

The CDR3, as DNA: TGTGCCAGCAGCTTCCTCCTGAAGGATTATGGCTACACCTTC. Its translation: CASSFLLKDYGYTF. The V gene is TRBV5-6, the J gene TRBJ1-2, with D unresolved. Per germline, CDR1 SGHDT and CDR2 YYEEEE. The CDR3 is 14 residues long. Trimming took 2 bases from V and 5 from J, leaving 13 bases between them. Supplemented by reference TRBV5-6 and TRBJ1-2, the full variable domain reads DAGVTQSPTHLIKTRGQQVTLRCSPKSGHDTVSWYQQALGQGPQFIFQYYEEEERQRGNFPDRFSGHQFPNYSSELNVNALLLGDSALYLCASSFLLKDYGYTFGSGTRLTVV.

With respect to this clone: This CDR3 is also generated by other DNA sequences in the sample. The chain uses TRBV5-1 and TRBJ1-1, with 9 bases aligning to TRBD1. J was trimmed by 1 base and V by 4 bases; bases with no gene match: 2. CDR1 and CDR2 (germline): SGHRS, YFSETQ. The CDR3 loop spans 14 amino acids. CDR3 nucleotides: TGCGCCAGCAGCGGACAGGGGACGAACACTGAAGCTTTCTTT. Its protein product is CASSGQGTNTEAFF.

A few counts support this clone. The identical CDR3 is also encoded by other nucleotide sequences in the sample. The chain employs TRBV7-2 and TRBJ1-2; 9 bases are shared with TRBD1. With V trimmed by 3 bases and J by 4 bases, 0 bases remained unmatched. Looked up from germline, CDR1 is SGHTA and CDR2 is FQGNSA. The CDR3 runs to 13 residues. The CDR3: CASSLGQGYGYTF. DNA of the CDR3: TGTGCCAGCAGCTTGGGACAGGGCTATGGCTACACCTTC. Full variable domain (missing parts from reference TRBV7-2 and TRBJ1-2): GAGVSQSPSNKVTEKGKDVELRCDPISGHTALYWYRQSLGQGLEFLIYFQGNSAPDKSGLPSDRFSAERTGGSVSTLTIQRTQQEDSAVYLCASSLGQGYGYTFGSGTRLTVV.

This chain joins TRBV28 and TRBJ2-7, with D maybe TRBD2 (5 bases). CDR1 and CDR2 from the germline V gene are MDHEN and SYDVKM. CDR3 length equals 12 residues. In nucleotides, the CDR3 is TGTCCTCCCCCTAGCCTTGGTTACGAGCAGTACTTC. It yields the protein CPPPSLGYEQYF.

V and J are TRBV4-1 and TRBJ2-1; D ambiguous. Per the germline V gene, CDR1 is MGHRA and CDR2 is YSYEKL. V lost 1 base and J lost 0, with 10 bases in between. There are 16 residues in the CDR3. The CDR3 bases are TGCGCCAGCAGCCAAGGTGAGGCCACCTCCTACAATGAGCAGTTCTTC. It translates to CASSQGEATSYNEQFF.

This chain joins TRBV10-3 and TRBJ2-1, with 9 bases identical to TRBD1. This CDR3 has 15 residues. Losses at the gene ends were 6 bases for V and 1 base for J; bases not matched to a gene: 4. Germline lookup yields CDR1 ENHRY and CDR2 SYGVKD. The CDR3 is CAIRGDRGSYNEQFF. The CDR3 region has the DNA TGTGCCATCAGGGGAGACAGGGGGTCCTACAATGAGCAGTTCTTC.

This sequence joins TRBV10-1 and TRBJ1-6, with unresolved D. The CDR3 runs to 14 residues. The V and J ends lost 2 bases and 6 bases respectively, with 8 bases between them. CDR1 and CDR2 from the germline V gene are WNHNN and SYGVQD (reference sequence). The CDR3 DNA reads TGCGCCAGCAGTGAGGCAGCCTTTAATTCACCCCTCCACTTT. Translating gives CASSEAAFNSPLHF.

The chain uses TRBV6-5 and TRBJ1-6; the match to TRBD1 covers 7 bases. This CDR3 is built from 15 residues. Germline CDR1 MNHEY, CDR2 SVGAGI. Germline trimming cut 2 bases from V and 5 bases from J; bases unmatched to any gene: 3. Written as DNA, the CDR3 is TGTGCCAGCAGTTACGGACAGGTTCATAATTCACCCCTCCACTTT. Protein product: CASSYGQVHNSPLHF.

The chain couples TRBV2 to TRBJ1-6, with 9 bases fitting TRBD1. The V gene's germline CDR1 is SNHLY and CDR2 FYNNEI. The V segment lost 6 bases and the J segment 11 bases; nucleotides outside the gene matches: 8. The CDR3 spans 14 residues. CDR3 region: CASSEQGASTPLHF. The CDR3 coding sequence is TGTGCCAGCAGCGAACAGGGGGCATCGACACCCCTCCACTTT.

The chain combines TRBV6-5 with TRBJ2-7; 7 nucleotides agree with TRBD1. The CDR3 has 12 amino acids. The V gene's germline CDR1 is MNHEY and CDR2 SVGAGI. V lost 5 bases and J lost 6; bases outside the gene matches: 4. The CDR3 DNA is TGTGCCAGCAGTGGGGGACAGCTCGAGCAGTACTTC. As protein: CASSGGQLEQYF.

The chain combines TRBV9 with TRBJ2-1, with TRBD1 as a possible D gene (6 bases). Trimming took 3 bases from V and 9 from J, leaving 13 bases between them. CDR3 length equals 13 residues. Germline-derived CDR1 and CDR2 are SGDLS and YYNGEE. The DNA for the CDR3 is TGTGCCAGCAGCGCAGCAGGGGTAGGTGAGCAGTTCTTC. Translation: CASSAAGVGEQFF.

The V and J genes are TRBV2 and TRBJ2-7; the match to TRBD2 covers 7 bases. V lost 4 bases, J lost 7 bases, and 10 bases stayed unmatched. Germline values: CDR1 SNHLY, CDR2 FYNNEI. This CDR3 contains 14 residues. The CDR3 sequence is CASSASSGTREQYF. As DNA, the CDR3 is TGTGCCAGCAGTGCCTCTAGCGGCACTAGGGAGCAGTACTTC. The full variable domain, in which reference TRBV2 and TRBJ2-7 provide the parts outside the CDR3, is EPEVTQTPSHQVTQMGQEVILRCVPISNHLYFYWYRQILGQKVEFLVSFYNNEISEKSEIFDDQFSVERPDGSNFTLKIRSTKLEDSAMYFCASSASSGTREQYFGPGTRLTVT.